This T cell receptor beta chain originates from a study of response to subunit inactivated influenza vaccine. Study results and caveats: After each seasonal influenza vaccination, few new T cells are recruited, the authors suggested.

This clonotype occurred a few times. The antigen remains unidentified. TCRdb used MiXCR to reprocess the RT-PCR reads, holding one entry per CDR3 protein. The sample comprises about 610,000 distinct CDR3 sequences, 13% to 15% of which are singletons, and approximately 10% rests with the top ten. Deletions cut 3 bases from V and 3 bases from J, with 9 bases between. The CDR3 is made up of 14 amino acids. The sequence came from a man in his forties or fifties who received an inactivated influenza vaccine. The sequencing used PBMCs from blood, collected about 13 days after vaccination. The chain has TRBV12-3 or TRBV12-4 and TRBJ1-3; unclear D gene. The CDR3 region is CASSFGWFGNTIYF. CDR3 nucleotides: TGTGCCAGCAGTTTTGGCTGGTTTGGAAACACCATATATTTT.